Listed here are 28 T cell receptor beta chains from one sample, sequenced in a study of cytomegalovirus exposure and HLA in healthy donors. PCR amplification relied on 60 Vbeta primers (plus 13 Jbeta primers). Profiling relied on immunoSEQ multiplex PCR, and the TCRdb table lists in-frame clones only, not all of them. The top ten clones hold over 2% of a sample with approximately 190,000 clones, roughly 76% of them seen once. The sequencing input was PBMCs. These receptors all stem from a woman aged 30 to 39 in good health and CMV-seropositive.

This chain uses TRBV7-6 with TRBJ2-7, with a tentative D call TRBD1 (5 bases). Trimming stripped 5 bases from V and 2 bases from J, with 13 bases between. CDR1 SGHVS and CDR2 FNYEAQ come from the germline V gene. The CDR3 is 14 residues long. This CDR3 is CASSRQQGPYEQYF. The CDR3 DNA follows: TGTGCCAGCAGCCGTCAGCAGGGCCCCTACGAGCAGTACTTC. The variable domain in full, completed from reference TRBV7-6 and TRBJ2-7, reads GAGVSQSPRYKVTKRGQDVALRCDPISGHVSLYWYRQALGQGPEFLTYFNYEAQQDKSGLPNDRFSAERPEGSISTLTIQRTEQRDSAMYRCASSRQQGPYEQYFGPGTRLTVT.

The gene calls are TRBV18 and TRBJ2-1; 10 nucleotides line up with TRBD2. The CDR3 is 13 amino acids. V lost 0 bases and J lost 10; bases outside the gene matches: 0. Germline V gene data show CDR1 as KGHSH and CDR2 as LQKENI. CDR3 sequence reads: CASSPPGLAEQFF. In DNA, the CDR3 is TGTGCCAGCTCACCACCGGGACTAGCGGAGCAGTTCTTC.

The rearrangement uses TRBV7-6 and TRBJ2-5; 10 bases line up with TRBD2. The CDR3 totals 16 residues. CDR1 and CDR2 from the germline V gene are SGHVS and FNYEAQ. After removal of 1 base from V and 4 bases from J, the junction contained 6 bases not matched to a gene. The CDR3 sequence is CASSLERAGGRETQYF. In DNA, the CDR3 is TGTGCCAGCAGCTTAGAAAGAGCGGGAGGGAGAGAGACCCAGTACTTC.

The rearrangement uses TRBV12-2 and TRBJ2-7; TRBD1, the D gene given by the table, was not confirmed from the DNA. TRBV12-2 is noted as a pseudogene. The CDR3 loop spans 13 amino acids. CDR3 coding DNA: TGTGCAAGTCGCTTAGTGCAGGGTTACGAGCAGTACTTC. Translated, it gives CASRLVQGYEQYF.

This clone occurred a few times. This chain joins TRBV7-6 and TRBJ1-3; unclear D gene. The CDR3 spans 13 residues. Trimming took 6 bases from V and 4 from J, leaving 10 bases between them. Germline lookup yields CDR1 SGHVS and CDR2 FNYEAQ. The CDR3 bases are TGTGCCAGCAGTGAACAGAGAGGAAACACCATATATTTT. Its protein product is CASSEQRGNTIYF.

The chain links TRBV7-9 to TRBJ1-1, with D possibly TRBD1 on 6 matching bases. CDR1 SEHNR and CDR2 FQNEAQ come from the germline V gene (reference sequence). CDR3 length: 15 residues. Trimming pared 4 bases from V and 1 base from J, leaving 13 bases between. The DNA for the CDR3 is TGTGCCAGCAGCTACCCCGGGACACCGAACACTGAAGCTTTCTTT. It specifies CASSYPGTPNTEAFF.

In DNA, the CDR3 is TGTGCCAGCAGTCCCCGGGGGAACACCGGGGAGCTGTTTTTT. Amino acid sequence: CASSPRGNTGELFF. The chain is built from TRBV2 and TRBJ2-2, with TRBD2 as a possible D gene (5 bases). The CDR3 is made up of 14 amino acids. Germline values: CDR1 SNHLY, CDR2 FYNNEI. V was clipped by 5 bases and J by 1 base, with 8 bases between them.

This clone was seen a few times. This chain uses TRBV7-3 with TRBJ2-2, with 8 bases lining up with TRBD1. V lost 0 bases to trimming and J lost 4 bases; unmatched junction nucleotides: 16. CDR1 is SGHTA, CDR2 FQGTGA, per germline. The CDR3 runs 20 residues. The CDR3 nucleotides are TGTGCCAGCAGCTTAACGGCATGGTTAGGACAGGGAGTTGGCACCGGGGAGCTGTTTTTT. Translated: CASSLTAWLGQGVGTGELFF.

As to this clone: This CDR3 is also generated by other DNA sequences in the sample. The gene calls are TRBV28 and TRBJ2-2; TRBD1 is a possible D gene (5 bases). CDR3 size: 14 residues. V lost 2 bases, J lost 2 bases, and 6 bases lay in between. CDR1 is MDHEN, CDR2 SYDVKM, per germline. CDR3 region: CASSLGQNTGELFF. In nucleotides, the CDR3 is TGTGCCAGCAGTTTAGGACAAAACACCGGGGAGCTGTTTTTT.

The chain links TRBV7-8 to TRBJ1-1, with unresolved D. The CDR3 spans 13 residues. V was pared by 3 bases and J by 4 bases, with 9 bases between. The germline CDR1 and CDR2 sequences are SGHVS and FQNEAQ. CDR3 in amino acids: CASSFASATEAFF. Here the CDR3 DNA reads TGTGCCAGCAGCTTTGCGAGCGCCACTGAAGCTTTCTTT.

The chain links TRBV7-9 to TRBJ1-2; the match to TRBD1 covers 9 bases. There are 14 residues in the CDR3. Germline loops: CDR1 SEHNR, CDR2 FQNEAQ (reference sequence). V gave up 3 bases and J gave up 6 bases; unmatched junction bases: 5. CDR3 DNA sequence: TGTGCCAGCAGCTTCACGACAGGGGGTGATGGCTACACCTTC. It yields the protein CASSFTTGGDGYTF.

V and J are TRBV7-8 and TRBJ2-7; D is perhaps TRBD2 (7 bases). The CDR3 extends over 16 amino acids. The V gene's germline CDR1 is SGHVS and CDR2 FQNEAQ. With 5 bases removed from V and 2 bases from J, the gap between germline ends came to 19 bases. The DNA for the CDR3 is TGTGCCAGCAGCAAGGGGGGGGCAGGGGATACCTACGAGCAGTACTTC. Protein sequence: CASSKGGAGDTYEQYF.

V gene TRBV2 combines with J gene TRBJ2-1, with D perhaps TRBD2 (6 bases). The CDR3 length is 17 residues. Germline V lookup: CDR1 SNHLY, CDR2 FYNNEI. Trimming stripped 4 bases from V and 0 bases from J, with 16 bases between. The CDR3 sequence is CASSATPSATSYNEQFF. DNA for the CDR3: TGTGCCAGCAGTGCTACTCCTAGCGCCACCTCCTACAATGAGCAGTTCTTC. Based on the CDR3 plus reference TRBV2 and TRBJ2-1, the full variable domain is EPEVTQTPSHQVTQMGQEVILRCVPISNHLYFYWYRQILGQKVEFLVSFYNNEISEKSEIFDDQFSVERPDGSNFTLKIRSTKLEDSAMYFCASSATPSATSYNEQFFGPGTRLTVL.

This clone was found once. The rearrangement joins TRBV11-1 to TRBJ2-5; 10 bases agree with TRBD1. This CDR3 comprises 14 residues. J lost 2 bases, V lost 4 bases, and 1 base had no gene match. From germline, CDR1 is SGHAT and CDR2 FQDESV (reference sequence). The CDR3 spells CASSWDRGQETQYF. In DNA, the CDR3 is TGTGCCAGCAGCTGGGACAGGGGTCAAGAGACCCAGTACTTC. Based on the CDR3 plus reference TRBV11-1 and TRBJ2-5, the full variable domain is EAEVAQSPRYKITEKSQAVAFWCDPISGHATLYWYRQILGQGPELLVQFQDESVVDDSQLPKDRFSAERLKGVDSTLKIQPAELGDSAMYLCASSWDRGQETQYFGPGTRLLVL.

A few counts support this clone. The CDR3 is CASRGITSKADTQYF. The DNA for the CDR3 is TGTGCCAGTCGCGGGATTACTAGCAAGGCGGATACGCAGTATTTT. The genes are TRBV19 and TRBJ2-3, with D possibly matching TRBD2 (6 bases). Looked up from germline, CDR1 is LNHDA and CDR2 is SQIVND (reference sequence). The CDR3 loop spans 15 amino acids. Trimming took off 8 bases at V and 6 bases at J, with 21 bases between the two ends.

The chain carries TRBV7-9 and TRBJ1-2; tentatively, D is TRBD1 (5 bases). The germline V gene encodes CDR1 SEHNR and CDR2 FQNEAQ (reference sequence). The CDR3 extends over 14 amino acids. Deletions cut 5 bases from V and 8 bases from J, with 18 bases between. CDR3 DNA sequence: TGTGCCAGCAGCGCGGGACGGACTGTCCCCGGCTACACCTTC. Translation: CASSAGRTVPGYTF.

The gene calls are TRBV5-1 and TRBJ1-1; D is undetermined. The CDR3 is 13 residues long. The germline V gene has CDR1 SGHRS and CDR2 YFSETQ. With 1 base removed from V and 1 base from J, the gap between germline ends came to 5 bases. Here the CDR3 reads CASSLLENTEAFF. Here the CDR3 DNA reads TGCGCCAGCAGCTTGTTAGAGAACACTGAAGCTTTCTTT.

The chain combines TRBV5-4 with TRBJ1-3, with a weak D call TRBD1 (6 bases). Trimming shortened V by 4 bases and J by 3 bases, and 20 bases separated the two germline ends. CDR1 is SGHNT and CDR2 is YYREEE in the germline V gene (reference sequence). The CDR3 consists of 17 residues. The DNA of the CDR3 is TGTGCCAGCAGCCGATTAGACCACGGACAGAGTGGAAACACCATATATTTT. Residues: CASSRLDHGQSGNTIYF. Using reference TRBV5-4 and TRBJ1-3 for the parts outside the CDR3, the full variable domain is ETGVTQSPTHLIKTRGQQVTLRCSSQSGHNTVSWYQQALGQGPQFIFQYYREEENGRGNFPPRFSGLQFPNYSSELNVNALELDDSALYLCASSRLDHGQSGNTIYFGEGSWLTVV.

This clone was counted between two and nine times. This chain uses TRBV7-2 with TRBJ2-7; 8 positions agree with TRBD1. The germline CDR1 and CDR2 sequences are SGHTA and FQGNSA. This CDR3 region has 14 residues. The V and J ends lost 5 bases and 2 bases, in that order; junction bases with no gene match: 5. The CDR3 sequence is CASSMGQEPYEQYF. The CDR3, as DNA: TGTGCCAGCAGCATGGGACAGGAGCCCTACGAGCAGTACTTC.

The J gene is TRBJ1-2, the V gene TRBV2, with 10 bases matching TRBD1. V dropped 6 bases and J dropped 7; count of bases not matched to a gene: 8. Germline V CDR1 and CDR2: SNHLY, FYNNEI. The CDR3 is 14 amino acids. CDR3 region: CASSLGQGVGGYTF. CDR3 sequence (DNA): TGTGCCAGCAGCCTTGGACAGGGGGTTGGTGGCTACACCTTC.

J is TRBJ1-1 and V is TRBV7-2; 9 bases line up with TRBD1. The CDR3 spans 14 residues. Trimming cost V 4 bases and J 1 base; bases outside gene matches: 1. Germline loops: CDR1 SGHTA, CDR2 FQGNSA. The DNA for the CDR3 is TGTGCCAGCAGCTGGGGACAGGGGAACACTGAAGCTTTCTTT. This translates into CASSWGQGNTEAFF.

This clone came up a few times. CDR3 coding DNA: TGTGCCTGGAGCCATAGCGCTGGCTACACCTTC. Amino acid sequence: CAWSHSAGYTF. The rearrangement links TRBV30 to TRBJ1-2; D is ambiguous. Trimming took off 3 bases at V and 7 bases at J, with 9 bases between the two ends. This CDR3 region has 11 residues. Germline assignment: CDR1 GTSNPN and CDR2 SVGIG (reference sequence).

The chain combines TRBV7-3 with TRBJ2-2; D is unclear. Germline lookup yields CDR1 SGHTA and CDR2 FQGTGA. CDR3 length: 13 residues. The V and J ends lost 3 bases and 1 base respectively, with 3 bases between them. CDR3 sequence reads: CASSLRNTGELFF. For the CDR3, the DNA is TGTGCCAGCAGCTTGCGGAACACCGGGGAGCTGTTTTTT.

The chain has TRBV15 and TRBJ1-2; D is unresolved. Trimming cost V 1 base and J 7 bases, with 16 bases left between them. The length of the CDR3 is 15 residues. Germline assignment: CDR1 LNHNV and CDR2 YYDKDF (reference sequence). In DNA, the CDR3 is TGTGCCACCAGCAGAGTGCGGGAGGGTCTGAGTGGCTACACCTTC. Translating gives CATSRVREGLSGYTF.

V usage is TRBV28 and J usage is TRBJ1-2; 10 bases are a match to TRBD1. V shed 10 bases and J 5 bases; nucleotides not matched to a gene: 4. There are 12 residues in the CDR3. Germline V gene sequence: CDR1 MDHEN, CDR2 SYDVKM. CDR3 region: CAIPGQGYGYTF. The CDR3 region has the DNA TGTGCCATCCCGGGACAGGGGTATGGCTACACCTTC.

The chain links TRBV30 to TRBJ2-3; 8 nucleotides match TRBD2. The J segment lost 0 bases and the V segment lost 5 bases, leaving 7 bases of the junction unmatched. The germline CDR1 and CDR2 sequences are GTSNPN and SVGIG (reference sequence). This CDR3 region has 15 residues. CDR3 sequence reads: CAWLKTSASTDTQYF. The CDR3 DNA reads TGTGCCTGGCTAAAGACTAGCGCTAGCACAGATACGCAGTATTTT.

The gene calls are TRBV27 and TRBJ2-3, with a possible D match to TRBD1 (7 bases). Germline lookup yields CDR1 MNHEY and CDR2 SMNVEV (reference sequence). CDR3 length: 14 residues. V was clipped by 7 bases and J by 8 bases, with 19 bases between them. CDR3 protein: CASKVQGGVGTQYF. The CDR3 DNA reads as TGTGCCAGCAAGGTCCAGGGGGGCGTCGGTACGCAGTATTTT.

The V call is TRBV5-1, the J call TRBJ2-2; D is perhaps TRBD1 (6 bases). The germline V and J ends were trimmed by 3 bases and 0 bases, with 9 bases remaining between them. Germline CDR1 reads SGHRS; CDR2 reads YFSETQ. This CDR3 has 15 residues. CDR3 amino acids: CASSSGQTNTGELFF. CDR3 nucleotide sequence: TGCGCCAGCAGCTCTGGACAGACGAACACCGGGGAGCTGTTTTTT.